This TCR beta chain was observed in a study of T cell responses to AZD1222 COVID-19 vaccine. Overall study results and limits: It was only 6 or 7 AZD1222 recipients who were seropositive at baseline.

Measured with immunoSEQ multiplex PCR; TCRdb has only the in-frame clones, and not every one. There are roughly 160,000 clones in the sample; around 85% occur only once, and around 1% lies in the top ten. V lost 3 bases to trimming and J lost 3 bases; unmatched junction nucleotides: 13. Germline loops: CDR1 MGHRA, CDR2 YSYEKL. There are 18 residues in the CDR3. About this clone: The antigen is not known.

Whether given at about 4 or about 12 weeks, second doses were pooled. This receptor was obtained from an adult who received the AZD1222 COVID-19 vaccine. Sample: peripheral blood, taken 28 days after the second AZD1222 dose. The gene calls are TRBV4-1 and TRBJ1-1, with 10 bases fitting TRBD1. DNA for the CDR3: TGCGCCAGCAGCCACCCGCGGGACAGGGGTTTCCTTTACACTGAAGCTTTCTTT. It translates to CASSHPRDRGFLYTEAFF.